Listed here are 28 T cell receptor beta chains from one sample, sequenced in a study of spatial heterogeneity in lung cancer. For these TCRs, the target antigens are not known. Study-wide points: Tumor mutation counts were tracked by expanded intratumoral alpha and beta TCR counts.

A single record per CDR3 protein comes from TCRdb applying MiXCR to the 5' RACE reads. The sample yields 700 to 900 distinct CDR3 sequences, 43% seen once. The time point here: sample taken at primary tumor resection. This specimen consisted of lung tumor tissue, obtained at surgery. These receptor sequences come from a female donor with early-stage non-small cell lung cancer.

The chain's CDR3 is CAWSVGARVEQYF. The CDR3 nucleotides are TGTGCCTGGAGTGTAGGGGCTCGGGTCGAGCAGTACTTC. J is TRBJ2-7 and V is TRBV30; possibly TRBD1 for D (5 bases). Trimming removed 0 bases at V and 6 bases at J, with 12 bases between. The CDR3 loop spans 13 amino acids. The germline CDR1 and CDR2 sequences are GTSNPN and SVGIG (reference sequence).

This clonotype is medium-sized in the sample. The chain recombines TRBV28 with TRBJ2-5; TRBD1 matches 9 bases. This CDR3 comprises 13 residues. J was trimmed by 5 bases and V by 7 bases; bases with no gene match: 5. Germline V gene sequence: CDR1 MDHEN, CDR2 SYDVKM. The CDR3 protein is CASKRTGVETQYF. DNA for the CDR3: TGTGCCAGCAAGAGGACAGGGGTGGAGACCCAGTACTTC. Looking up the rest from reference TRBV28 and TRBJ2-5 gives the full variable domain: DVKVTQSSRYLVKRTGEKVFLECVQDMDHENMFWYRQDPGLGLRLIYFSYDVKMKEKGDIPEGYSVSREKKERFSLILESASTNQTSMYLCASKRTGVETQYFGPGTRLLVL.

This clonotype is categorized as medium-sized. The chain joins TRBV20-1 to TRBJ2-7; 7 nucleotides align to TRBD2. Losses at the gene ends were 3 bases for V and 3 bases for J; bases not matched to a gene: 14. The germline CDR1 and CDR2 sequences are DFQATT and SNEGSKA (reference sequence). CDR3 length equals 16 residues. The CDR3 coding sequence is TGCAGTGCTAGGGGCCCCGAGGTAGCGGGTATCTACGAGCAGTACTTC. This encodes CSARGPEVAGIYEQYF.

This clonotype qualifies as large. The rearrangement uses TRBV20-1 and TRBJ2-7; 10 nucleotides match TRBD1. The trim removed 6 bases at V and 5 bases at J, leaving 4 bases unmatched. The CDR3 loop spans 12 amino acids. In germline, CDR1 is DFQATT, CDR2 SNEGSKA (reference sequence). The CDR3 coding sequence is TGCAGTGCACGGACAGGGGGGAACGAGCAGTACTTC. This codes for CSARTGGNEQYF.

This chain uses TRBV20-1 with TRBJ1-5; 7 nucleotides align to TRBD1. CDR1 DFQATT and CDR2 SNEGSKA come from the germline V gene (reference sequence). The junction had 9 bases not matched to a gene; V was cut back by 0 bases and J by 4 bases. CDR3 length: 16 residues. CDR3 DNA sequence: TGCAGTGCTAGAGATCCCACGGGACAGTCAAATCAGCCCCAGCATTTT. Amino acids: CSARDPTGQSNQPQHF.

The rearrangement joins TRBV5-1 to TRBJ1-4; a possible D gene is TRBD1 (5 bases). V lost 3 bases and J lost 8, with 14 bases in between. The germline V gene has CDR1 SGHRS and CDR2 YFSETQ. CDR3 length: 14 amino acids. The CDR3 spells CASSSGTGKEKLFF. The CDR3, as DNA: TGCGCCAGCAGCTCGGGGACTGGGAAGGAAAAACTGTTTTTT.

In this sample, this clonotype is medium-sized. The chain joins TRBV20-1 to TRBJ2-5; D might be TRBD1 or TRBD2, each matching 6 bases. CDR1 and CDR2 from the germline V gene are DFQATT and SNEGSKA (reference sequence). V shed 5 bases and J shed 0 bases, with 19 bases lying between them. This CDR3 is 16 amino acids long. CDR3 sequence reads: CSAASVRGAYQETQYF. CDR3 bases: TGCAGTGCTGCTTCTGTGAGGGGGGCGTACCAAGAGACCCAGTACTTC.

This clonotype was seen a handful of times. The chain combines TRBV19 with TRBJ1-2; 8 positions agree with TRBD1. Germline V gene sequence: CDR1 LNHDA, CDR2 SQIVND (reference sequence). J lost 6 bases, V lost 2 bases, and 11 bases had no gene match. The CDR3 has 16 amino acids. The CDR3 protein is CASSIRDRFRLDGYTF. The CDR3 coding sequence is TGTGCCAGTAGTATAAGGGACAGGTTCAGGTTGGATGGCTACACCTTC.

By share of the sample, this clonotype is large. The CDR3 bases are TGTGCCAGCAGCCAAGGCCCGACTAGCGGGGCGGAGCAGTTCTTC. Translating gives CASSQGPTSGAEQFF. The genes are TRBV4-2 and TRBJ2-1; 11 bases are shared with TRBD2. The CDR3 sequence is 15 residues long. CDR1 and CDR2 (germline): LGHNA, YNFKEQ. V lost 1 base and J lost 10; bases outside the gene matches: 6.

This clonotype is deemed large. The V gene is TRBV29-1, the J gene TRBJ2-3; no clear D. The V and J ends lost 3 bases and 2 bases respectively, with 3 bases between them. Germline V gene lookup returns CDR1 SQVTM and CDR2 ANQGSEA. There are 11 residues in the CDR3. CDR3 in DNA: TGCAGCGTTGATTTCACAGATACGCAGTATTTT. Its protein product is CSVDFTDTQYF.

The V gene is TRBV5-6, the J gene TRBJ2-7; the D gene is possibly TRBD2 (5 bases). This CDR3 comprises 17 residues. V gave up 4 bases and J gave up 3 bases, with 23 bases separating them. Germline CDR1 is SGHDT and CDR2 is YYEEEE. CDR3 amino acids: CASSNNPGLQAYYEQYF. The CDR3 DNA sequence: TGTGCCAGCAGCAACAACCCCGGACTGCAGGCCTACTACGAGCAGTACTTC.

The chain uses TRBV27 and TRBJ1-5, with D uncertain. CDR3 length equals 15 residues. Germline assignment: CDR1 MNHEY and CDR2 SMNVEV (reference sequence). V lost 2 bases, J lost 5 bases, and 13 bases lay in between. In nucleotides, the CDR3 is TGTGCCAGCAGTTTAGGCGCCGCCCCTCATCAGCCCCAGCATTTT. Its protein product is CASSLGAAPHQPQHF.

This clonotype was seen more than once but under ten times. The J gene is TRBJ1-5, the V gene TRBV6-5; no definite D call. The CDR3 has 15 amino acids. CDR1 MNHEY and CDR2 SVGAGI come from the germline V gene. The V gene lost 6 bases and the J gene lost 2 bases, with 14 bases spanning the gap. The CDR3 coding sequence is TGTGCCAGCAGCCCCGGCCGAAGGGGCAATCAGCCCCAGCATTTT. As protein: CASSPGRRGNQPQHF.

The chain employs TRBV7-2 and TRBJ2-5; 7 nucleotides line up with TRBD1. The trim removed 1 base at V and 5 bases at J, leaving 4 bases unmatched. The V gene's germline CDR1 is SGHTA and CDR2 FQGNSA. CDR3 length: 14 residues. CDR3 in amino acids: CASSLDRGGETQYF. The CDR3, as DNA: TGTGCCAGCAGCTTAGACAGGGGTGGCGAGACCCAGTACTTC. The whole variable domain, remainder taken from reference TRBV7-2 and TRBJ2-5, is GAGVSQSPSNKVTEKGKDVELRCDPISGHTALYWYRQSLGQGLEFLIYFQGNSAPDKSGLPSDRFSAERTGGSVSTLTIQRTQQEDSAVYLCASSLDRGGETQYFGPGTRLLVL.

Relative to its sample, this clonotype is medium-sized. V usage is TRBV11-2 and J usage is TRBJ2-7, with 8 nucleotides matching TRBD2. Germline V CDR1 and CDR2: SGHAT, FQNNGV. Trimming took 1 base from V and 0 from J; bases not matched to a gene: 2. The CDR3 spans 15 residues. The CDR3 loop is CASSLGGGSSYEQYF. The CDR3 region has the DNA TGTGCCAGCAGCTTAGGCGGGGGGTCCTCCTACGAGCAGTACTTC.

J is TRBJ1-5 and V is TRBV24-1, with D unresolved. Germline-derived CDR1 and CDR2 are KGHDR and SFDVKD. The CDR3 has 13 amino acids. Trimming pared 2 bases from V and 6 bases from J, leaving 7 bases between. CDR3 sequence (DNA): TGTGCCACCAGTGATTCCTCCGGTCAGCCCCAGCATTTT. This gives the protein CATSDSSGQPQHF.

J is TRBJ1-1 and V is TRBV28, with no clear D. The CDR3 runs to 15 residues. Deletions cut 2 bases from V and 3 bases from J, with 13 bases between. Germline V gene lookup returns CDR1 MDHEN and CDR2 SYDVKM. This chain's CDR3 is CASSLGSPEYTEAFF. CDR3 nucleotides: TGTGCCAGCAGTTTAGGGTCCCCAGAGTACACTGAAGCTTTCTTT.

The chain employs TRBV6-2 or TRBV6-3 and TRBJ1-5; no clear D gene. Trimming stripped 5 bases from V and 3 bases from J, with 11 bases between. CDR1 and CDR2 from the germline V gene are MNHEY and SVGEGT. The CDR3 covers 14 residues. The CDR3 sequence is CASSKRGDNQPQHF. For the CDR3, the DNA is TGTGCCAGCAGTAAACGGGGAGACAATCAGCCCCAGCATTTT.

V usage is TRBV11-2 and J usage is TRBJ2-3; 7 bases align to TRBD1. The V gene end was trimmed by 4 bases and the J gene end by 3 bases; junction bases not matched to a gene: 7. This CDR3 comprises 15 residues. Per the germline V gene, CDR1 is SGHAT and CDR2 is FQNNGV. The CDR3 DNA sequence: TGTGCCAGCAGCTCCAACAGGGGTACGACAGATACGCAGTATTTT. Translation: CASSSNRGTTDTQYF.

This chain links TRBV3-1 with TRBJ2-1; 7 nucleotides match TRBD2. J gave up 5 bases and V 4 bases, and 8 bases lay outside the gene matches. The germline gives CDR1 LGHDT, CDR2 YNNKEL (reference sequence). This CDR3 comprises 15 residues. CDR3 sequence: CASSPAAGRDNEQFF. CDR3 DNA sequence: TGTGCCAGCAGCCCCGCCGCTGGGAGGGACAATGAGCAGTTCTTC.

This chain uses TRBV25-1 with TRBJ2-5; maybe TRBD1 (6 bases). V dropped 3 bases and J dropped 2 bases, with 10 bases sitting between them. CDR1 MGHDK and CDR2 SYGVNS come from the germline V gene. The CDR3 is made up of 14 amino acids. The CDR3 loop reads CASSDRGHQETQYF. The CDR3 DNA follows: TGTGCCAGCAGTGATAGGGGACATCAAGAGACCCAGTACTTC.

This clonotype ranks as hyperexpanded. This chain links TRBV23-1 with TRBJ2-1; D is unclear. TRBV23-1 is assigned to the ORF class and has an uncertain function. There are 12 residues in the CDR3. The V and J ends lost 3 bases and 6 bases respectively, with 6 bases between them. The CDR3 DNA follows: TGCGCCAGCAGTCAGACGGTCAATGAGCAGTTCTTC. Translated: CASSQTVNEQFF.

This clonotype was counted only a few times. V gene TRBV3-1 combines with J gene TRBJ1-1, with TRBD1 identical over 9 bases. This CDR3 spans 17 amino acids. Germline CDR1 and CDR2: LGHDT and YNNKEL (reference sequence). Trimming at V came to 4 bases and at J to 4 bases, leaving 13 bases not matched to a gene. CDR3 bases: TGTGCCAGCAGCCCCGAAACACCACAGGGGGCGCTCACTGAAGCTTTCTTT. This gives the protein CASSPETPQGALTEAFF.

This clonotype was counted a few times. The gene calls are TRBV10-2 and TRBJ1-5; a possible D gene is TRBD1 (6 bases). Trimming cost V 2 bases and J 4 bases, with 9 bases left between them. From germline, CDR1 is WSHSY and CDR2 SAAADI. The CDR3 covers 14 residues. The CDR3 spells CASSEAGANQPQHF. CDR3 in DNA: TGCGCCAGCAGTGAGGCAGGGGCAAATCAGCCCCAGCATTTT.

The chain couples TRBV7-8 to TRBJ1-1, with TRBD1 as a possible D gene (5 bases). Looked up from germline, CDR1 is SGHVS and CDR2 is FQNEAQ. The length of the CDR3 is 13 residues. V lost 4 bases and J lost 5, with 11 bases in between. The CDR3 spells CASSWGPGTEAFF. CDR3 coding DNA: TGTGCCAGCAGCTGGGGACCGGGGACTGAAGCTTTCTTT. The variable domain in full, with the rest retrieved from reference TRBV7-8 and TRBJ1-1, is GAGVSQSPRYKVAKRGQDVALRCDPISGHVSLFWYQQALGQGPEFLTYFQNEAQLDKSGLPSDRFFAERPEGSVSTLKIQRTQQEDSAVYLCASSWGPGTEAFFGQGTRLTVV.

By its share, this clonotype is medium-sized. The chain is built from TRBV4-1 and TRBJ2-3; D is uncertain. Trimming shortened V by 0 bases and J by 3 bases, and 10 bases separated the two germline ends. Looked up from germline, CDR1 is MGHRA and CDR2 is YSYEKL. The CDR3 contains 15 residues. The CDR3 reads CASSQERLATDTQYF. CDR3 DNA: TGCGCCAGCAGCCAAGAGAGACTTGCGACAGATACGCAGTATTTT.

The rearrangement links TRBV20-1 to TRBJ1-5; D is perhaps TRBD1 (5 bases). The CDR3 is 11 residues long. Trimming pared 5 bases from V and 9 bases from J, leaving 11 bases between. The V gene's germline CDR1 is DFQATT and CDR2 SNEGSKA (reference sequence). The CDR3 coding sequence is TGCAGTGCTTCAGGGTATAGGCCCCAGCATTTT. It translates to CSASGYRPQHF.

The J gene is TRBJ1-1, the V gene TRBV12-3 or TRBV12-4; perhaps TRBD1 as D (5 bases). CDR3 length: 16 residues. V lost 0 bases, J lost 6 bases, and 17 bases lay in between. The chain's CDR3 is CASSLARFRAGAEAFF. The CDR3 region has the DNA TGTGCCAGCAGTTTAGCGCGTTTCAGGGCCGGGGCTGAAGCTTTCTTT.